This TCR beta chain was obtained from a study of blood T cell repertoires in COVID-19 (dated by TCRdb to 2018 to 2020). A note on the overall study: The collaborator samples originated in the United States, Italy and Spain and spanned the acute and convalescent phases of COVID-19. The repertoires were released in a freely available public database intended as a resource for research on the immune response to SARS-CoV-2. Where available, HLA class I and class II types were obtained from metadata supplied by the sample provider rather than from assay-based typing. Nearly every sample came with metadata listing a de-identified subject ID, COVID-19 status, age in years and sex. Subjects who had been exposed to COVID-19, were actively infected with it, or had recovered from it provided the deeply sampled blood TCRbeta repertoires that made up the dataset. The prospective study material was composed of cDNA or gDNA derived from T cells, B-cell-depleted T cells, or PBMCs. The samples were drawn from two sources: the first 160 participants of the ongoing ImmuneRACE study, and over 950 subjects contributed by 6 global collaborators. Broader findings and caveats from the paper: Clinical and demographic metadata were provided uncurated, with the amount varying by source and participant.

The germline V gene (reference sequence) specifies MNHEY as CDR1 and SMNVEV as CDR2. After removal of 0 bases from V and 7 bases from J, the junction retains 14 bases not matched to a gene. The CDR3 covers 18 residues, taking in both the cysteine and the phenylalanine. Solely the CDR3 DNA is kept, with 54 bases framed from the first base. The immunoSEQ Assay, a bias-controlled multiplex PCR, was used to amplify TCRbeta CDR3 regions from genomic DNA. The paper's processing steps were these. Nucleated cell counts per sample were estimated from amplification of reference gene primers within the assay. Sequence reads were collapsed and filtered to measure the absolute abundance of every unique TCRbeta CDR3 rearrangement. For each sample, productive Simpson clonality was calculated by taking the square root of Simpson's diversity index across productive rearrangements. In TCRdb, the immuneACCESS table is reduced to in-frame sequences with V and J assigned. These tables do not hold every clone; where another copy was compared, an unresolved V gene accounts for under half, and the others remain unexplained. V, J and clone size reflect that table, while D and trimming were determined from the DNA. The sample data list about 300,000 clones, and roughly 90% of these were observed just once. About 4.5% of the sample is held by the ten biggest clonotypes.

About this clone itself: There is no known antigen for this receptor. Base quality data are lacking; no much larger clone is found one base away.

In the prospective study, participants were 18 to 89 years old, resided in about two dozen geographic areas of the United States, and were enrolled through a virtual design. In the prospective study, participants were assigned to cohorts based on the clinical history participants reported in a screening survey and a study questionnaire. Each participant in the prospective study had whole blood, serum and a nasopharyngeal or oropharyngeal swab collected by mobile phlebotomists. Prospective study participants could optionally give additional blood draws and questionnaires over an approximately 2-month period. Blood samples from the prospective study were shipped frozen or at room temperature prior to DNA extraction.

The sequencing sample was made of PBMCs or T cells enriched from blood (not recorded which). The receptor was derived from a woman under 30 with acute COVID-19. The chain was built from TRBV27 and TRBJ2-1; TRBD2 matches 8 bases in the middle. For the CDR3, the sequence is CASSLSIAGTVKSNEQFF. The nucleotide sequence reads TGTGCCAGCAGTTTATCAATAGCGGGAACCGTCAAATCAAATGAGCAGTTCTTC.